This T cell receptor beta chain was identified in a study of OX40 agonist ivuxolimab in advanced cancers. General study points: In the 0.1 to 3.0 mg/kg range, CD4+ and CD8+ blood T cells had expanded clonally by week 6.

This CDR3 comprises 13 residues. With 0 bases removed from V and 8 bases from J, the gap between germline ends came to 10 bases. CDR1 and CDR2 from the germline V gene are GTSNPN and SVGIG (reference sequence). Profiled with immunoSEQ multiplex PCR; TCRdb holds only in-frame clones, not every one. The sample includes roughly 76,000 clones, over 75% of them seen just once. Remarks on this clone: What it binds is not known.

The receptor comes from an adult with an advanced solid tumor such as melanoma, head and neck, liver or kidney cancer. This chain uses TRBV30 with TRBJ1-4; D might be TRBD1 (5 bases). Here the sequenced sample was CD4+ or CD8+ T cells sorted from blood, taken in a trial of the OX40 agonist ivuxolimab. The CDR3 region has the DNA TGTGCCTGGAGTGTTCAGGGATTAGAAAAACTGTTTTTT. This gives the protein CAWSVQGLEKLFF.